This T cell receptor beta chain was found in a study of T cell changes during pregnancy in multiple sclerosis. Sequencing used immunoSEQ multiplex PCR; TCRdb keeps in-frame clones, though not all of them. Of about 50,000 clones in the sample, roughly 92% were seen once. This CDR3 is built from 17 residues. Germline V gene lookup returns CDR1 SGHTA and CDR2 FQGNSA. V shed 5 bases, J shed 6 bases, and the junction held 13 bases outside the gene matches. The sequence came from a female donor with multiple sclerosis, enrolled in a pregnancy study. The chain employs TRBV7-2 and TRBJ2-2; 9 bases match TRBD1. Sequencing used CD4+ T cells from peripheral blood mononuclear cells, obtained in the third trimester of pregnancy. CDR3 loop: CASSKGGGQGRPGELFF. DNA of the CDR3: TGTGCCAGCAGCAAGGGGGGGGGACAGGGTAGGCCCGGGGAGCTGTTTTTT.